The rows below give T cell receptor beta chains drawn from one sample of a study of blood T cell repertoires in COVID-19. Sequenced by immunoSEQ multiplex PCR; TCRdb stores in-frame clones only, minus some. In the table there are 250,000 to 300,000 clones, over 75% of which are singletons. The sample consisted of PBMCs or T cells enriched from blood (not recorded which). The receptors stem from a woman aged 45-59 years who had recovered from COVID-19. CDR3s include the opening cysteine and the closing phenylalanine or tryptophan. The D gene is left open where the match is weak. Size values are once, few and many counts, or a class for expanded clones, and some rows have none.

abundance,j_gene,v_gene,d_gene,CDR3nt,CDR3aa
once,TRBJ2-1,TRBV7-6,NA,TGTGCCAGCAGCTTGGCTGACAGCTACAATGAGCAGTTCTTC,CASSLADSYNEQFF
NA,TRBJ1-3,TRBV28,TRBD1,TGTGCCAGCAGCCACGGACAGGGGGCCGAAATATTCTCTGGAAACACCATATATTTT,CASSHGQGAEIFSGNTIYF
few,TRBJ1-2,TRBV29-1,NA,TGCAGCGTGGAAGTCCAGGGTCAGGGGTATGGCTACACCTTC,CSVEVQGQGYGYTF
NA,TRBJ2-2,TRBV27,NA,TGTGCCAGCATGGTCAGGGCCGGGGAGCTGTTTTTT,CASMVRAGELFF
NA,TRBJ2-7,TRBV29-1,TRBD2,TGCAGCGCCAGGGTGTTGCGGGGGGGAGAGCAGTACTTC,CSARVLRGGEQYF
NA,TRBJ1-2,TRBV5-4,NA,TGTGCCAGCAGCTTAGGGGGTCTCGGCTACACCTTC,CASSLGGLGYTF
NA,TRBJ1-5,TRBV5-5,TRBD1,TGTGCCAGCAGCCAGGCCCAGGGGGCGACGATCTATCAGCCCCAGCATTTT,CASSQAQGATIYQPQHF
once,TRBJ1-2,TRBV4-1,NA,TGCGCCAGCAGCCGCACCCTTGGAGGCATCTATGGCTACACCTTC,CASSRTLGGIYGYTF
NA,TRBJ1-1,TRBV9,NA,TGTGCCAGCAGCGAGAGGGGGAACAGAAACACTGAAGCTTTCTTT,CASSERGNRNTEAFF
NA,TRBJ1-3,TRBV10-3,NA,TGTGCCATCAGTGAGTCGTACACCAACCCCTCTGGAAACACCATATATTTT,CAISESYTNPSGNTIYF
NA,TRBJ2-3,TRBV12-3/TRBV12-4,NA,TGTGCCAGCAGTTTAGTATCCGCAGATACGCAGTATTTT,CASSLVSADTQYF
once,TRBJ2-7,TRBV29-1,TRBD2,TGCAGCGTTGTGACGGCTAGCGGGAGGGATAGAAGCTCCTACGAGCAGTACTTC,CSVVTASGRDRSSYEQYF